A selection of T cell receptor beta chains follows, all from one sample in a study of blood T cells in healthy people across ages. TCRdb reanalysed the 5' RACE reads using MiXCR and keeps one entry per CDR3 protein. The sample contains hundreds of thousands of distinct CDR3 sequences, under 45% of which appear only once. The source material was blood. The receptors here all came from a man aged 55 to 70 in good health. The CDR3 runs from the conserved cysteine through the conserved F or W. D genes are given only for firm matches. Clone size is stated in some rows and not others, as once, few, many or a class when expanded.

V: TRBV3-1
D: -
size: -
J: TRBJ2-1
CDR3: CASSLRPHEQFF
DNA: TGTGCCAGCAGCTTACGACCCCATGAGCAGTTCTTC

V: TRBV25-1
D: -
size: -
J: TRBJ2-1
CDR3: CARSDSHRRNEQFF
DNA: TGTGCCAGAAGTGATTCCCACCGGCGTAATGAGCAGTTTTTC

V: TRBV20-1
D: -
size: -
J: TRBJ2-1
CDR3: CSARDSGRVSYNEQFF
DNA: TGCAGTGCTAGAGATTCGGGCAGGGTGTCCTACAATGAGCAGTTCTTC

V: TRBV12-3/TRBV12-4
D: -
size: many
J: TRBJ2-5
CDR3: CASSPDRKKETQYF
DNA: TGTGCCAGCAGCCCAGACAGGAAAAAAGAGACCCAGTACTTC

V: TRBV6-1
D: TRBD2
size: few
J: TRBJ2-1
CDR3: CASTPVAGAEQFF
DNA: TGTGCCAGCACCCCGGTAGCGGGGGCGGAGCAGTTCTTC

V: TRBV25-1
D: TRBD1
size: -
J: TRBJ1-6
CDR3: CASTAGQTNSPLHF
DNA: TGTGCCAGCACCGCGGGACAGACTAATTCACCCCTCCACTTT

V: TRBV4-1
D: -
size: -
J: TRBJ1-5
CDR3: CASSQDQALRGNQPQHF
DNA: TGCGCCAGCAGCCAAGATCAGGCGTTGAGGGGTAATCAGCCCCAGCATTTT

V: TRBV4-3
D: TRBD2
size: few
J: TRBJ2-3
CDR3: CASSQEARLASSYTDTQYF
DNA: TGCGCCAGCAGCCAAGAGGCGAGACTAGCCTCGTCTTACACAGATACGCAGTATTTT

V: TRBV20-1
D: -
size: -
J: TRBJ2-7
CDR3: CSASQDELGYEQYF
DNA: TGCAGTGCTAGCCAGGACGAGCTCGGCTACGAGCAGTACTTC

V: TRBV7-9
D: -
size: -
J: TRBJ1-2
CDR3: CASSINRVGYTF
DNA: TGTGCCAGCAGCATTAACAGGGTTGGCTACACCTTC

V: TRBV5-5
D: -
size: -
J: TRBJ2-5
CDR3: CASSRYGGGPAEETQYF
DNA: TGTGCCAGCAGCCGCTACGGAGGGGGGCCGGCGGAAGAGACCCAGTACTTC

V: TRBV20-1
D: -
size: -
J: TRBJ2-7
CDR3: CSATGSTYEQYF
DNA: TGCAGTGCTACAGGTTCAACCTACGAGCAGTACTTC

V: TRBV20-1
D: -
size: -
J: TRBJ2-4
CDR3: CSANGHQRDIQYF
DNA: TGCAGTGCTAACGGCCACCAGAGGGACATTCAGTACTTC

V: TRBV9
D: -
size: -
J: TRBJ2-2
CDR3: CASSVASFSRAGELFF
DNA: TGTGCCAGCAGCGTAGCTTCGTTCAGTCGTGCCGGGGAGCTGTTTTTT

V: TRBV12-3/TRBV12-4
D: -
size: once
J: TRBJ1-1
CDR3: CASSLAGPMSTEAFF
DNA: TGTGCCAGCAGTTTAGCAGGGCCTATGAGCACTGAAGCTTTCTTT

V: TRBV18
D: -
size: few
J: TRBJ1-2
CDR3: CASSIGEAGYTF
DNA: TGTGCCAGCTCAATCGGGGAGGCTGGCTACACCTTC

V: TRBV7-3
D: -
size: many
J: TRBJ1-6
CDR3: CASSFGSNSPLHF
DNA: TGTGCCAGCAGCTTTGGGTCGAATTCACCCCTCCACTTT

V: TRBV29-1
D: TRBD2
size: -
J: TRBJ2-5
CDR3: CSASQGGYQETQYF
DNA: TGCAGCGCAAGCCAGGGAGGGTACCAAGAGACCCAGTACTTC

V: TRBV20-1
D: -
size: -
J: TRBJ1-1
CDR3: CSAPSGQRNTEAFF
DNA: TGCAGTGCTCCGTCCGGACAAAGGAACACTGAAGCTTTCTTT

V: TRBV6-1
D: TRBD1
size: few
J: TRBJ1-2
CDR3: CASSPYITGGGYTF
DNA: TGTGCCAGCAGTCCATATATTACAGGGGGAGGCTACACCTTC

V: TRBV18
D: -
size: -
J: TRBJ1-5
CDR3: CASAGDSNQPQHF
DNA: TGTGCCAGTGCCGGGGATAGCAATCAGCCCCAGCATTTT

V: TRBV4-1
D: TRBD2
size: few
J: TRBJ2-4
CDR3: CASSQDRLAGGPDIQYF
DNA: TGCGCCAGCAGCCAAGATCGATTAGCGGGGGGGCCCGACATTCAGTACTTC

V: TRBV12-3/TRBV12-4
D: -
size: -
J: TRBJ2-7
CDR3: CASSNRVRGYEQYF
DNA: TGTGCCAGCAGTAACAGGGTACGCGGCTACGAGCAGTACTTC

V: TRBV12-3/TRBV12-4
D: -
size: -
J: TRBJ2-3
CDR3: CASSRTTSTDTQYF
DNA: TGTGCCAGCAGCCGGACAACTAGCACAGATACGCAGTATTTT

V: TRBV10-3
D: -
size: few
J: TRBJ1-5
CDR3: CAISEEGYQPQHF
DNA: TGTGCCATCAGTGAAGAGGGGTATCAGCCCCAGCATTTT

V: TRBV5-5
D: -
size: -
J: TRBJ1-1
CDR3: CASSLDRQGGTEAFF
DNA: TGTGCCAGCAGCTTGGATAGGCAGGGTGGGACTGAAGCTTTCTTT

V: TRBV20-1
D: TRBD1
size: many
J: TRBJ2-5
CDR3: CSASSSGGSGETQYF
DNA: TGCAGTGCTAGCTCTTCAGGGGGCTCGGGAGAGACCCAGTACTTC